This section outlines one T cell receptor (beta chain) sequence together with its context. Sequencing was performed with immunoSEQ multiplex PCR; in TCRdb, only in-frame clones are kept and a portion is missing. The sample includes about 980,000 clones, less than 85% seen only once; the top ten take over 1.3%. These data come from a study of shared clonotypes between healthy human individuals. CDR1 is SGHVS, CDR2 FNYEAQ, per germline. This CDR3 contains 16 residues. V gave up 5 bases and J gave up 0 bases; unmatched junction bases: 7. What was sequenced was memory CD4+ T cells sorted from blood. Subset defined: CD45RA-negative fraction. This sequence originates from a man younger than 30 in good health. The rearrangement joins TRBV7-6 to TRBJ2-1; 7 nucleotides agree with TRBD1. DNA of the CDR3: TGTGCCAGCAGCCCGTACAGGGGTAGCTCCTACAATGAGCAGTTCTTC. Protein product: CASSPYRGSSYNEQFF.